Below are 6 T cell receptor beta chains sequenced from a single sample in a study of cytomegalovirus exposure and HLA in healthy donors. This PCR relied on a set of 60 Vbeta primers and 13 Jbeta primers. The protocol was immunoSEQ multiplex PCR, while the TCRdb copy is restricted to in-frame clones and leaves out a portion. The sample has more than 75,000 clones; around 74% are singletons. Material: PBMCs. The receptor set was obtained from a woman between 45 and 65 years old in good health and CMV-seropositive.

The chain has TRBV16 and TRBJ2-3; 8 bases line up with TRBD2. The length of the CDR3 is 15 residues. Germline loops: CDR1 KGHSY, CDR2 FQNENV. After removal of 4 bases from V and 4 bases from J, the junction contained 7 bases not matched to a gene. The CDR3 DNA is TGTGCCAGCAGCCCCCCGGGCGGGAGGCCAGATACGCAGTATTTT. It encodes CASSPPGGRPDTQYF. Full variable domain (outside the CDR3, taken from reference TRBV16 and TRBJ2-3): GEEVAQTPKHLVRGEGQKAKLYCAPIKGHSYVFWYQQVLKNEFKFLISFQNENVFDETGMPKERFSAKCLPNSPCSLEIQATKLEDSAVYFCASSPPGGRPDTQYFGPGTRLTVL.

This chain joins TRBV29-1 and TRBJ2-2, with 13 positions matching TRBD2. V was clipped by 7 bases and J by 5 bases; unmatched bases: 4. The germline V gene has CDR1 SQVTM and CDR2 ANQGSEA. The CDR3 has 14 residues. The CDR3 loop is CSGTSGSYTGELFF. CDR3 sequence (DNA): TGCAGCGGGACTAGCGGGAGTTATACCGGGGAGCTGTTTTTT.

The V gene is TRBV18, the J gene TRBJ2-7; D might be TRBD2 (6 bases). This CDR3 comprises 12 residues. Trimming removed 2 bases at V and 5 bases at J, with 7 bases between. In germline, CDR1 is KGHSH, CDR2 LQKENI. Here the CDR3 reads CASSPSGDEQYF. CDR3 coding DNA: TGTGCCAGCTCACCATCGGGGGACGAGCAGTACTTC.

This clone was detected only a few times. The chain is built from TRBV6-1 and TRBJ1-5; tentatively, D is TRBD1 (6 bases). The germline V and J ends were trimmed by 9 bases and 2 bases, with 8 bases remaining between them. Germline V gene sequence: CDR1 MNHNS, CDR2 SASEGT. The CDR3 has 12 residues. Here the CDR3 reads CASSGGNQPQHF. In nucleotides, the CDR3 is TGTGCCAGTTCAGGGGGCAATCAGCCCCAGCATTTT.

This chain joins TRBV25-1 and TRBJ2-5; the D gene is possibly TRBD1 (8 bases). The CDR3 length is 15 residues. The germline gives CDR1 MGHDK, CDR2 SYGVNS. Trimming took off 7 bases at V and 1 base at J, with 16 bases between the two ends. CDR3 in amino acids: CASKKQGGPQETQYF. The CDR3 bases are TGTGCCAGCAAAAAACAGGGGGGGCCCCAAGAGACCCAGTACTTC.

This clone was recorded once. CDR3 nucleotides: TGTGCCAGCAGTCGAATGGGGGGGGCGGGCACAGATACGCAGTATTTT. Its translation: CASSRMGGAGTDTQYF. The V call is TRBV6-6, the J call TRBJ2-3; a weak D match, TRBD2 (7 bases). CDR1 and CDR2 from the germline V gene are MNHNY and SVGAGI (reference sequence). The CDR3 runs to 16 residues. With 5 bases removed from V and 1 base from J, the gap between germline ends came to 16 bases.